These T cell receptor beta chains were read from a single sample in a study of regulatory T cells in long-lasting Graves disease. Each CDR3 protein is one row after TCRdb ran MiXCR on the multiplex PCR reads. The table lists about 530,000 distinct CDR3 sequences, 15% to 20% of them singletons. The sample was also reused in another study, on T cells in Graves' hyperthyroidism and ophthalmopathy.

Material: peripheral blood mononuclear cells (PBMCs), obtained at new diagnosis, from a patient treated with antithyroid drugs. The receptors shown here come from a woman aged 40-60 years with Graves disease. Each CDR3 is given without its conserved first and last residue. D genes are given only for firm matches.

d_call	v_call	cdr3_aa
NA	TRBV20-1	SARDTADPYEGQY
NA	TRBV3-1	ASSQAEKLF
NA	TRBV20-1	SARVGDDGYT
NA	TRBV10-3	AISEVGVGYEQY
TRBD1	TRBV5-1	ASSAGQGNGYT
TRBD1	TRBV13	ASSQGGVSYGYT
NA	TRBV2	ASTGNEKLF
NA	TRBV5-1	ASSLGQPGPYEQY
NA	TRBV3-1	ASRRDEGSGELF
NA	TRBV20-1	SASGTGKGIVVDTIY
NA	TRBV7-3	ASSLEGQNTGELF
NA	TRBV5-1	ASSLGTLGGGYT
TRBD2	TRBV10-3	AASQRGDYNEQF
TRBD1	TRBV28	ASSHANPGQGVSTEAF
NA	TRBV3-1	ASSQDSLEVSYNSPLH
TRBD2	TRBV12-3/TRBV12-4	ASLTSGYNEQF
NA	TRBV5-5	ASSPQGWEETQY
NA	TRBV20-1	SARAGYEQY
NA	TRBV2	ASSDRVAGNSPLH
TRBD1	TRBV12-3/TRBV12-4	ASTQPGQGPF
TRBD1	TRBV20-1	SARDFRTGTSYEQY
TRBD1	TRBV12-3/TRBV12-4	ASSLGQGAATNEKLF
NA	TRBV12-3/TRBV12-4	ASSFYGTPTNEKLF
TRBD1	TRBV27	ASSSDRGPRPQH
TRBD1	TRBV20-1	SAYGQGDNVQF
NA	TRBV15	ATSMDGRNAEAF
NA	TRBV7-2	ASSSEVGPYGYT
NA	TRBV10-3	AIRGWDSTSYEQY
TRBD2	TRBV27	ASTRGGLYNEQF
NA	TRBV12-3/TRBV12-4	ASSLGAFEAF
TRBD1	TRBV19	ASSLHRDSQPQH
NA	TRBV12-3/TRBV12-4	ASSLGTIYEQY
NA	TRBV12-3/TRBV12-4	ASLLGGGTDTQY
NA	TRBV28	ASSIGLDTGELF
TRBD1	TRBV2	ASIVRTGRMIRNTEAF
TRBD1	TRBV6-1	ASRSLGQGDRDTEAF
NA	TRBV12-3/TRBV12-4	ASSLGLSGNTGELF
NA	TRBV5-1	ASSLTRTGRYTEAF
TRBD1	TRBV18	ASSPLGQGDFEAF
NA	TRBV18	ASSKTEPTGELF
NA	TRBV3-1	ASSQGFPTENQPQH
TRBD1	TRBV7-3	ASSSQGAGETQY
NA	TRBV5-1	ASSLWQGNEQY
NA	TRBV2	ASSECRAESMNTEAF
TRBD1	TRBV12-3/TRBV12-4	ASSLLPGTALYGYT
NA	TRBV6-9	ASSFKSSYNSPLH
NA	TRBV7-3	ASSPQGGDEQY
NA	TRBV4-2	ASSQGEGRPQH
NA	TRBV19	ASRNLGGETQY
NA	TRBV3-1	ASSQGGRAPSNNEQF
NA	TRBV28	AATSSTDTQY
NA	TRBV4-2	ASSQDRGGDEKLF
NA	TRBV3-1	ASSHRNTEAF
NA	TRBV2	ASRAIGGGGD
TRBD1	TRBV5-6	ASSLWDRVIRSDTEAF
NA	TRBV5-1	ASSHPRRDTGEQF
TRBD1	TRBV11-2	ASSSIRGPLEGYT
NA	TRBV2	ASSERQNGGYT